A single sample is the source of the 24 T cell receptor beta chains below, sequenced in a study of blood T cell repertoires in COVID-19. Profiling relied on immunoSEQ multiplex PCR, and the TCRdb table lists in-frame clones only, not all of them. Of about 90,000 clones in the sample, 80% to 90% were seen once. Sequences were obtained from peripheral blood. Receptor source: a man between 45 and 60 years old with COVID-19, enrolled during active disease.

The genes are TRBV6-5 and TRBJ1-3; D is uncertain. The CDR3 totals 14 residues. Germline V gene lookup returns CDR1 MNHEY and CDR2 SVGAGI. V lost 6 bases and J 0 bases, leaving 9 bases between the germline ends. CDR3 in DNA: TGTGCCAGCAGCACTTCCGGCTCTGGAAACACCATATATTTT. Translating gives CASSTSGSGNTIYF.

V is TRBV10-3 and J is TRBJ2-1; 11 positions agree with TRBD2. Germline CDR1 and CDR2: ENHRY and SYGVKD. The length of the CDR3 is 14 residues. Unmatched junction bases numbered 2, after V lost 7 bases and J lost 3 bases. CDR3 sequence: CAIKTSGGYNEQFF. In DNA form, the CDR3 reads TGTGCCATCAAAACTAGCGGGGGCTACAATGAGCAGTTCTTC.

This clone showed up just once. J is TRBJ2-3 and V is TRBV5-5, with a weak D call TRBD1 (6 bases). The V gene's germline CDR1 is SGHKS and CDR2 YYEKEE (reference sequence). V was trimmed by 5 bases and J by 4 bases, leaving 17 bases between them. The CDR3 extends over 15 amino acids. The CDR3 reads CASSAGTLVPDTQYF. As DNA, the CDR3 is TGTGCCAGCAGTGCCGGGACATTGGTCCCAGATACGCAGTATTTT.

This chain connects TRBV7-2 to TRBJ2-1; TRBD2 agrees at 12 bases. Germline lookup yields CDR1 SGHTA and CDR2 FQGNSA. This CDR3 contains 18 residues. With 5 bases clipped from V and 4 bases from J, the junction kept 12 bases outside the gene matches. CDR3 nucleotides: TGTGCCAGCAGCCGTCTTCCTAGCGGGGGGGCGTCATACAATGAGCAGTTCTTC. Amino acid sequence: CASSRLPSGGASYNEQFF. Full variable domain (outside the CDR3, taken from reference TRBV7-2 and TRBJ2-1): GAGVSQSPSNKVTEKGKDVELRCDPISGHTALYWYRQSLGQGLEFLIYFQGNSAPDKSGLPSDRFSAERTGGSVSTLTIQRTQQEDSAVYLCASSRLPSGGASYNEQFFGPGTRLTVL.

This clone was seen repeatedly, ten times or more. The V gene is TRBV7-9, the J gene TRBJ1-1; 9 bases line up with TRBD1. The V gene's germline CDR1 is SEHNR and CDR2 FQNEAQ (reference sequence). Unmatched junction bases numbered 8, after V lost 10 bases and J lost 5 bases. This CDR3 spans 13 amino acids. The CDR3 spells CAIWTGEGTEAFF. In DNA, the CDR3 is TGTGCCATATGGACAGGGGAGGGTACTGAAGCTTTCTTT. Variable domain in full (rest from reference TRBV7-9 and TRBJ1-1): DTGVSQNPRHKITKRGQNVTFRCDPISEHNRLYWYRQTLGQGPEFLTYFQNEAQLEKSRLLSDRFSAERPKGSFSTLEIQRTEQGDSAMYLCAIWTGEGTEAFFGQGTRLTVV.

This chain uses TRBV6-5 with TRBJ2-5; 7 nucleotides agree with TRBD1. The CDR3 consists of 14 residues. After removal of 8 bases from V and 5 bases from J, the junction contained 11 bases not matched to a gene. In germline, CDR1 is MNHEY, CDR2 SVGAGI. The CDR3 DNA sequence: TGTGCCAGCGGACGGACAGGTTTTTTCGAGACCCAGTACTTC. It is translated as CASGRTGFFETQYF.

This clone has only one observation. The gene calls are TRBV7-6 and TRBJ1-5; 8 positions agree with TRBD1. CDR1 and CDR2 from the germline V gene are SGHVS and FNYEAQ. This CDR3 spans 16 amino acids. Trimming removed 5 bases from V and 4 bases from J; junction bases left unmatched: 10. CDR3 amino acids: CASSMGTGGWNQPQHF. The CDR3 nucleotides read TGTGCCAGCAGCATGGGGACAGGAGGATGGAATCAGCCCCAGCATTTT.

The chain carries TRBV4-1 and TRBJ2-7; D may be TRBD1 (6 bases). The CDR3 length is 12 residues. Germline assignment: CDR1 MGHRA and CDR2 YSYEKL. V was shortened by 3 bases and J by 5 bases, with 8 bases between the two germline ends. The CDR3 DNA follows: TGCGCCAGCAGCCAGAAGGGGGACGAGCAGTACTTC. It encodes CASSQKGDEQYF.

This chain links TRBV7-2 with TRBJ1-6, with a tentative D call TRBD1 (6 bases). Germline values: CDR1 SGHTA, CDR2 FQGNSA. Trimming removed 2 bases at V and 7 bases at J, with 12 bases between. The CDR3 runs to 15 residues. CDR3 amino acids: CASSLQGPSNSPLHF. The CDR3 coding sequence is TGTGCCAGCAGCTTACAGGGGCCGTCAAATTCACCCCTCCACTTT. The variable domain in full, with the rest retrieved from reference TRBV7-2 and TRBJ1-6, is GAGVSQSPSNKVTEKGKDVELRCDPISGHTALYWYRQSLGQGLEFLIYFQGNSAPDKSGLPSDRFSAERTGGSVSTLTIQRTQQEDSAVYLCASSLQGPSNSPLHFGNGTRLTVT.

The chain is built from TRBV7-9 and TRBJ1-4; 10 bases match TRBD1. V shed 0 bases, J shed 5 bases, and the junction held 6 bases outside the gene matches. Looked up from germline, CDR1 is SEHNR and CDR2 is FQNEAQ (reference sequence). CDR3 length: 17 amino acids. The CDR3 coding sequence is TGTGCCAGCAGCTTAGCGCCACCGGGACAGGGGAATGAAAAACTGTTTTTT. Translation: CASSLAPPGQGNEKLFF.

The chain couples TRBV4-1 to TRBJ2-7; TRBD1 might be the D (6 bases). V lost 6 bases and J 0 bases, leaving 15 bases between the germline ends. Germline V gene lookup returns CDR1 MGHRA and CDR2 YSYEKL. This CDR3 spans 15 amino acids. CDR3 bases: TGCGCCAGCAGTCCGAACTCCAGGGGCTCCTACGAGCAGTACTTC. It codes for CASSPNSRGSYEQYF.

The chain couples TRBV11-3 to TRBJ1-5, with 8 bases lining up with TRBD1. The J segment lost 7 bases and the V segment lost 3 bases, leaving 8 bases of the junction unmatched. Per the germline V gene, CDR1 is SGHNT and CDR2 is YENEEA. This CDR3 region has 15 residues. The CDR3 DNA is TGTGCCAGCAGCTTTCAAGCGGGACAGGACCAGCCCCAGCATTTT. As protein: CASSFQAGQDQPQHF.

V and J are TRBV7-2 and TRBJ2-1; 10 bases agree with TRBD1. Germline CDR1 reads SGHTA; CDR2 reads FQGNSA. Germline trimming cut 6 bases from V and 7 bases from J; bases unmatched to any gene: 6. This CDR3 has 14 residues. The CDR3 sequence is CASRSGTGDNEQFF. Here the CDR3 DNA reads TGTGCCAGCAGATCCGGGACAGGGGATAATGAGCAGTTCTTC.

This sequence joins TRBV5-4 and TRBJ1-3, with 8 bases identical to TRBD1. The V gene end was trimmed by 2 bases and the J gene end by 0 bases; junction bases not matched to a gene: 10. CDR1 is SGHNT and CDR2 is YYREEE in the germline V gene (reference sequence). This CDR3 spans 18 amino acids. The CDR3 DNA reads TGTGCCAGCAGCTTTGGGGGGGCAGGGGGCCGCTCTGGAAACACCATATATTTT. Translated: CASSFGGAGGRSGNTIYF.

This chain uses TRBV15 with TRBJ2-7; possibly TRBD1 for D (6 bases). CDR1 is LNHNV and CDR2 is YYDKDF in the germline V gene (reference sequence). Between the trimmed V and J ends, which lost 5 bases and 2 bases, there was a span of 13 bases. This CDR3 is built from 14 residues. CDR3 bases: TGTGCCACCAGCCCCCGGGACACCGCCTACGAGCAGTACTTC. Translation gives CATSPRDTAYEQYF.

J is TRBJ1-1 and V is TRBV11-2; D might be TRBD1 (5 bases). The V end was cut by 1 base, the J end by 4 bases, with 10 bases between. Per germline, CDR1 SGHAT and CDR2 FQNNGV. This CDR3 is built from 14 residues. This CDR3 reads CASSLARGRTEAFF. CDR3 bases: TGTGCCAGCAGCTTAGCTAGGGGTCGCACTGAAGCTTTCTTT.

V is TRBV11-2 and J is TRBJ1-5; weak D call: TRBD1 (5 bases). CDR1 SGHAT and CDR2 FQNNGV come from the germline V gene. The CDR3 sequence is 14 residues long. The ends were cut back, 6 bases at V and 0 bases at J, with 9 bases in the middle. In nucleotides, the CDR3 is TGTGCCAGCAGTTCCACAGGTAGCAATCAGCCCCAGCATTTT. This codes for CASSSTGSNQPQHF.

The chain combines TRBV28 with TRBJ1-2; D remains unclear. This CDR3 region has 14 residues. V was cut by 5 bases and J by 5 bases, with 15 bases left in between. Germline V gene sequence: CDR1 MDHEN, CDR2 SYDVKM. CDR3 nucleotides: TGTGCCAGCAGTCCCCTACCTGATAAGTATGGCTACACCTTC. It specifies CASSPLPDKYGYTF.

The genes are TRBV19 and TRBJ2-1; no clear D. Trimming stripped 5 bases from V and 9 bases from J, with 11 bases between. Germline assignment: CDR1 LNHDA and CDR2 SQIVND (reference sequence). This CDR3 is built from 12 residues. This CDR3 reads CASSAFVAEQFF. The DNA for the CDR3 is TGTGCCAGTAGTGCTTTCGTGGCTGAGCAGTTCTTC.

The CDR3 spells CASSSERVTEAFF. The CDR3 region has the DNA TGTGCCAGCAGCTCTGAGCGAGTCACTGAAGCTTTCTTT. The chain carries TRBV6-6 and TRBJ1-1, with unresolved D. The V and J ends lost 6 bases and 4 bases respectively, with 12 bases between them. The length of the CDR3 is 13 residues. The germline CDR1 and CDR2 sequences are MNHNY and SVGAGI (reference sequence).

This clone occurred once. The chain combines TRBV10-2 with TRBJ1-4; 7 bases agree with TRBD1. V dropped 0 bases and J dropped 4; count of bases not matched to a gene: 14. Per germline, CDR1 WSHSY and CDR2 SAAADI. CDR3 size: 19 residues. The CDR3 protein is CASSESGFRRGNFNEKLFF. CDR3 coding DNA: TGCGCCAGCAGTGAGTCGGGATTCCGCAGGGGGAATTTTAATGAAAAACTGTTTTTT.

The gene calls are TRBV2 and TRBJ2-7; TRBD1 matches at 9 bases. Germline trimming cut 3 bases from V and 3 bases from J; bases unmatched to any gene: 9. Germline values: CDR1 SNHLY, CDR2 FYNNEI. This CDR3 is 16 amino acids long. The CDR3 region has the DNA TGTGCCAGCAGTGAGGGGCTCGGACAGGGGATCTACGAGCAGTACTTC. Translation: CASSEGLGQGIYEQYF.

The chain combines TRBV12-3 or TRBV12-4 with TRBJ1-1; tentative D call: TRBD1 (5 bases). The CDR3 length is 13 residues. V lost 6 bases and J 7 bases, leaving 15 bases between the germline ends. CDR3 bases: TGTGCCAGCAGGATCGCGGCAGGGAATGAAGCTTTCTTT. Protein sequence: CASRIAAGNEAFF.

The rearrangement uses TRBV5-8 and TRBJ1-1, with D tentatively TRBD1 (5 bases). The CDR3 sequence is 13 residues long. In germline, CDR1 is SGHTS, CDR2 YDEGEE. V lost 4 bases to trimming and J lost 0 bases, with 7 bases between them. The CDR3 region has the DNA TGTGCCAGCAGCCTGACAGTGAACACTGAAGCTTTCTTT. This gives the protein CASSLTVNTEAFF.